The clone carrying this TCR beta chain was seen only once. Patients in Seattle were enrolled during active infection, then followed longitudinally. Sequenced by immunoSEQ multiplex PCR; TCRdb stores in-frame clones only, minus some. The sample includes more than 150,000 clones, approximately 86% seen only once; the top ten take about 0.6%. This entry belongs to a study of blood T cell repertoires in COVID-19. As for the study in general: The cDNA or gDNA used as material had been derived from T cells, B-cell-depleted T cells, or PBMCs.

Germline CDR1 MGHRA, CDR2 YSYEKL. CDR3 length equals 14 residues. The germline V and J ends were trimmed by 5 bases and 4 bases, with 11 bases remaining between them. The receptor was isolated from a man aged 55 to 70 with COVID-19, enrolled during active disease. The sequenced sample consisted of peripheral blood. The chain uses TRBV4-1 and TRBJ1-4; D gene unclear. CDR3 sequence (DNA): TGCGCCAGCAGCTTAGACGGGAATAATGAAAAACTGTTTTTT. This encodes CASSLDGNNEKLFF.